Presented here are 18 T cell receptor beta chains from one specimen sequenced in a study of blood T cell repertoires in COVID-19. The method was immunoSEQ multiplex PCR; TCRdb's version includes in-frame clones alone and lacks a portion of them. The profile covers 110,000 or so clones, with around 82% appearing a single time and about 4.1% taken by the ten largest. The sample comprised peripheral blood. The source of these receptors is a human donor in a cohort sampled during active or convalescent COVID-19.

V and J are TRBV27 and TRBJ2-1, with D possibly being TRBD2 (6 bases). The germline V gene encodes CDR1 MNHEY and CDR2 SMNVEV (reference sequence). Trimming took off 7 bases at V and 2 bases at J, with 21 bases between the two ends. The CDR3 has 17 residues. The chain's CDR3 is CASTPFWAGWPYNEQFF. CDR3 DNA sequence: TGTGCCAGCACCCCCTTCTGGGCGGGGTGGCCCTACAATGAGCAGTTCTTC.

This chain uses TRBV7-2 with TRBJ1-2, with D maybe TRBD1 (6 bases). Germline V CDR1 and CDR2: SGHTA, FQGNSA. Trimming cost V 5 bases and J 0 bases, with 10 bases left between them. The CDR3 is 14 amino acids. CDR3 in DNA: TGTGCCAGCAGCCCTCAGGGGTCTAACTATGGCTACACCTTC. Amino acid sequence: CASSPQGSNYGYTF.

On this clone itself: One end of the junction does not line up with germline, which may come from a read error. In nucleotides, the CDR3 is TGTGCTAGCACCCCACTAGCGGGACGTACAGAGACCCAGTACTTC. Translated, it gives CASTPLAGRTETQYF. The chain carries TRBV7-7 and TRBJ2-5; 10 nucleotides line up with TRBD2. There are 15 residues in the CDR3. CDR1 SSHAT and CDR2 FNYEAQ come from the germline V gene (reference sequence).

V and J are TRBV27 and TRBJ1-2; 7 bases agree with TRBD1. This CDR3 has 13 residues. Germline CDR1 is MNHEY and CDR2 is SMNVEV (reference sequence). Losses at the gene ends were 6 bases for V and 0 bases for J; bases not matched to a gene: 1. The CDR3 DNA reads as TGTGCCAGCAGGGGGACAGCTAACTATGGCTACACCTTC. It specifies CASRGTANYGYTF.

J is TRBJ1-4 and V is TRBV6-6; D gene unclear. The germline V gene has CDR1 MNHNY and CDR2 SVGAGI (reference sequence). The germline V and J ends were trimmed by 6 bases and 8 bases, with 10 bases remaining between them. The length of the CDR3 is 12 residues. The CDR3 region has the DNA TGTGCCAGCAGCCCCCCGGTGGAAAAACTGTTTTTT. Encoded protein: CASSPPVEKLFF.

The chain combines TRBV4-3 with TRBJ2-5, with 7 bases matching TRBD2. V shed 0 bases, J shed 5 bases, and the junction held 6 bases outside the gene matches. The CDR3 consists of 15 residues. The V gene's germline CDR1 is LGHNA and CDR2 YSLEER. The CDR3 DNA is TGCGCCAGCAGCCAAGAGTTCGGGAGGTGGGAGACCCAGTACTTC. This sequence encodes CASSQEFGRWETQYF.

The chain uses TRBV28 and TRBJ2-1; 9 bases agree with TRBD2. The CDR3 has 14 residues. Germline CDR1 and CDR2: MDHEN and SYDVKM. Trimming at V came to 5 bases and at J to 9 bases, leaving 8 bases not matched to a gene. The CDR3 DNA reads as TGTGCCAGCAGTACCGGGACTAGCCTTGTTGAGCAGTTCTTC. Translated: CASSTGTSLVEQFF.

This chain uses TRBV3-1 (or the pseudogene TRBV3-2) with TRBJ2-1, with TRBD1 matching over 7 bases. Germline V gene sequence: CDR1 LGHDT, CDR2 YNNKEL (reference sequence). The CDR3 loop spans 16 amino acids. With 1 base clipped from V and 2 bases from J, the junction kept 5 bases outside the gene matches. The CDR3 nucleotides are TGTGCCAGCAGCCAAGCGTTCAGGGGGACCTACAATGAGCAGTTCTTC. Translated, it gives CASSQAFRGTYNEQFF.

The chain recombines TRBV12-3 or TRBV12-4 with TRBJ1-1; D call uncertain. The length of the CDR3 is 12 residues. The ends were cut back, 10 bases at V and 2 bases at J, with 11 bases in the middle. The chain's CDR3 is CATGRGNTEAFF. The CDR3 nucleotides are TGTGCCACTGGTCGGGGAAACACTGAAGCTTTCTTT.

This clone appeared once. This chain joins TRBV18 and TRBJ2-5, with 9 bases identical to TRBD1. With V trimmed by 1 base and J by 5 bases, 5 bases remained unmatched. This CDR3 region has 15 residues. Looked up from germline, CDR1 is KGHSH and CDR2 is LQKENI. CDR3 sequence: CASSPLGQGSETQYF. DNA for the CDR3: TGTGCCAGCTCACCACTGGGACAGGGATCCGAGACCCAGTACTTC.

V usage is TRBV6-1 and J usage is TRBJ2-7, with unresolved D. V gave up 3 bases and J gave up 1 base, with 22 bases separating them. The germline V gene encodes CDR1 MNHNS and CDR2 SASEGT. The CDR3 has 18 residues. CDR3 nucleotides: TGTGCCAGCAGTGAGGGTATTTCGCACGGAGTAAATTCCTACGAGCAGTACTTC. Protein product: CASSEGISHGVNSYEQYF.

There are a few counts of this clone. This rearrangement joins TRBV10-3 to TRBJ1-2, with D perhaps matching TRBD1 (5 bases). Trimming shortened V by 2 bases and J by 10 bases, and 8 bases separated the two germline ends. Germline V gene lookup returns CDR1 ENHRY and CDR2 SYGVKD. The CDR3 is 11 residues long. The CDR3 loop is CAISEDRNYTF. The CDR3 nucleotides read TGTGCCATCAGTGAGGACAGAAACTACACCTTC.

This clone has only a few counts. The V gene is TRBV7-2, the J gene TRBJ1-6, with 9 bases lining up with TRBD1. This CDR3 has 13 amino acids. Per germline, CDR1 SGHTA and CDR2 FQGNSA. Trimming took 5 bases from V and 7 from J; bases not matched to a gene: 0. CDR3 in amino acids: CASSGQGNSPLHF. DNA of the CDR3: TGTGCCAGCAGCGGACAGGGGAATTCACCCCTCCACTTT.

The chain has TRBV14 and TRBJ2-7; 8 positions agree with TRBD2. Trimming removed 1 base from V and 3 bases from J; junction bases left unmatched: 8. Germline loops: CDR1 SGHDN, CDR2 FVKESK. There are 16 residues in the CDR3. CDR3 in amino acids: CASSQGLARSLYEQYF. The CDR3, as DNA: TGTGCCAGCAGCCAAGGACTAGCGCGATCCCTCTACGAGCAGTACTTC.

The genes are TRBV5-1 and TRBJ1-1; the D is unclear. V was pared by 5 bases and J by 2 bases, with 16 bases between. The CDR3 extends over 15 amino acids. Germline V gene data show CDR1 as SGHRS and CDR2 as YFSETQ. The CDR3 coding sequence is TGCGCCAGCAGGCCCCTACTGGGCGACAACACTGAAGCTTTCTTT. Its protein product is CASRPLLGDNTEAFF.

This clone was observed a few times. V usage is TRBV6-5 and J usage is TRBJ2-5; 7 nucleotides align to TRBD1. Germline V gene data show CDR1 as MNHEY and CDR2 as SVGAGI. The CDR3 is made up of 14 amino acids. V shed 5 bases and J 2 bases; nucleotides not matched to a gene: 5. CDR3 region: CASSPGGMQETQYF. The DNA for the CDR3 is TGTGCCAGCAGTCCAGGGGGTATGCAAGAGACCCAGTACTTC.

The chain recombines TRBV2 with TRBJ2-7; TRBD2 aligns across 7 bases. The trim removed 1 base at V and 4 bases at J, leaving 7 bases unmatched. This CDR3 has 15 residues. From germline, CDR1 is SNHLY and CDR2 FYNNEI. The CDR3 region is CASSEGGEGPYEQYF. CDR3 DNA sequence: TGTGCCAGCAGTGAAGGGGGGGAGGGCCCTTACGAGCAGTACTTC.

This rearrangement joins TRBV10-2 to TRBJ2-6; 8 bases align to TRBD1. Trimming removed 3 bases from V and 4 bases from J; junction bases left unmatched: 2. The CDR3 consists of 15 residues. CDR1 is WSHSY and CDR2 is SAAADI in the germline V gene. CDR3 sequence (DNA): TGCGCCAGCAGTGACCAGGGGGCCGGGGCCAACGTCCTGACTTTC. This gives the protein CASSDQGAGANVLTF.